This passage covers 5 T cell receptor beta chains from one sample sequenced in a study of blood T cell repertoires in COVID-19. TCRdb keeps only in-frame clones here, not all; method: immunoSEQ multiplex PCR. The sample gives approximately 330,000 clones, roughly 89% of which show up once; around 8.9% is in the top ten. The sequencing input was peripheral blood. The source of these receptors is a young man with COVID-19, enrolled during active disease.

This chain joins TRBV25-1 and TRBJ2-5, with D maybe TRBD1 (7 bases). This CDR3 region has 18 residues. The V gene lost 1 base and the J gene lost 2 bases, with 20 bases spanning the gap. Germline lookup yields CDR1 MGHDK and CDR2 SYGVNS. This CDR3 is CASSEWGEDRFGQETQYF. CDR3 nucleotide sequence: TGTGCCAGCAGTGAATGGGGGGAGGACAGGTTCGGACAAGAGACCCAGTACTTC.

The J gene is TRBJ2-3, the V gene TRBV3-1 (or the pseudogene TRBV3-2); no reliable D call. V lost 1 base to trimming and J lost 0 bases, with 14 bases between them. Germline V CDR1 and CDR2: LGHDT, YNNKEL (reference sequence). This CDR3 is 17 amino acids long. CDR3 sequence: CASSQGPLDPSTDTQYF. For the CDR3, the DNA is TGTGCCAGCAGCCAAGGCCCCCTAGACCCTAGCACAGATACGCAGTATTTT.

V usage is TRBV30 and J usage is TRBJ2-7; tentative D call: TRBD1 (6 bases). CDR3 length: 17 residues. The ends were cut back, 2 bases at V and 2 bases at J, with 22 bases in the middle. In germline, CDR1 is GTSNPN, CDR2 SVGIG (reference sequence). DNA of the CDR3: TGTGCCTGGAGTTTAGGGGGTAGCCGGGCCATAACCTACGAGCAGTACTTC. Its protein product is CAWSLGGSRAITYEQYF.

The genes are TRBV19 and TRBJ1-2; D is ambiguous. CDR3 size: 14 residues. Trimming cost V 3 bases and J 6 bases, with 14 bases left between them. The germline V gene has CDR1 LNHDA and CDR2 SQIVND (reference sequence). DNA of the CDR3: TGTGCCAGTAGTATCCCGGCAGGTCTAAATGGCTACACCTTC. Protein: CASSIPAGLNGYTF.

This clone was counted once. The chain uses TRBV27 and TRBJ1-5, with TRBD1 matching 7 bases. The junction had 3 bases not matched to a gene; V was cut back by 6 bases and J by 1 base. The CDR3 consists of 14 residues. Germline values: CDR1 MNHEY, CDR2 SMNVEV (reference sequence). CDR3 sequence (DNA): TGTGCCAGCAGGGGACAGTGGAGCAATCAGCCCCAGCATTTT. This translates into CASRGQWSNQPQHF.